The next 16 T cell receptor beta chains were all read from a single sample in a study of blood T cell repertoires in COVID-19. TCRdb's copy holds only in-frame clones and misses some; the assay was immunoSEQ multiplex PCR. This repertoire shows about 230,000 clones, approximately 83% found once; its top ten account for around 25%. Material for sequencing was peripheral blood. Receptor source: a man between 40 and 49 years old with acute or convalescent COVID-19.

This chain connects TRBV15 to TRBJ1-4; a weak D match, TRBD1 (5 bases). Trimming removed 6 bases from V and 9 bases from J, with 20 bases in between. CDR3 length: 15 amino acids. The germline V gene has CDR1 LNHNV and CDR2 YYDKDF (reference sequence). The CDR3 region is CATSTYSSGGKKLFF. CDR3 DNA sequence: TGTGCCACCAGTACCTACAGTTCGGGGGGGAAAAAACTGTTTTTT. Filled out from reference TRBV15 and TRBJ1-4, the complete variable domain reads DAMVIQNPRYQVTQFGKPVTLSCSQTLNHNVMYWYQQKSSQAPKLLFHYYDKDFNNEADTPDNFQSRRPNTSFCFLDIRSPGLGDTAMYLCATSTYSSGGKKLFFGSGTQLSVL.

The chain joins TRBV27 to TRBJ1-6; tentatively, D is TRBD1 (5 bases). CDR1 is MNHEY, CDR2 SMNVEV, per germline (reference sequence). V lost 5 bases to trimming and J lost 5 bases, with 19 bases between them. There are 17 residues in the CDR3. The CDR3 DNA is TGTGCCAGCAGTCCGAAGTCCCGTGGGGGGGATAATTCACCCCTCCACTTT. Protein sequence: CASSPKSRGGDNSPLHF.

The gene calls are TRBV25-1 and TRBJ2-2; D call uncertain. The CDR3 loop spans 12 amino acids. V lost 6 bases to trimming and J lost 8 bases, with 10 bases between them. Germline CDR1 is MGHDK and CDR2 is SYGVNS. The CDR3 sequence: CASRRVTGELFF. Here the CDR3 DNA reads TGTGCCAGCAGGCGCGTTACTGGGGAGCTGTTTTTT.

To note about this clone: Other DNA sequences in the same sample also yield this CDR3. The gene calls are TRBV7-2 and TRBJ2-7; TRBD2 matches at 9 bases. V was clipped by 5 bases and J by 4 bases; unmatched bases: 9. This CDR3 comprises 15 residues. Germline V gene sequence: CDR1 SGHTA, CDR2 FQGNSA. CDR3 residues: CASSPGGGRAYEQYF. The CDR3 DNA reads TGTGCCAGCAGCCCGGGGGGCGGGAGGGCTTACGAGCAGTACTTC. Looking up the rest from reference TRBV7-2 and TRBJ2-7 gives the full variable domain: GAGVSQSPSNKVTEKGKDVELRCDPISGHTALYWYRQSLGQGLEFLIYFQGNSAPDKSGLPSDRFSAERTGGSVSTLTIQRTQQEDSAVYLCASSPGGGRAYEQYFGPGTRLTVT.

V is TRBV13 and J is TRBJ1-2; D is perhaps TRBD1 (6 bases). Trimming took off 1 base at V and 3 bases at J, with 15 bases between the two ends. The germline V gene encodes CDR1 PRHDT and CDR2 FYEKMQ (reference sequence). The CDR3 spans 16 residues. CDR3 in DNA: TGTGCCAGCAGCTTAGTAGCAACAGGGAGAGACTATGGCTACACCTTC. Its translation is CASSLVATGRDYGYTF.

The rearrangement links TRBV7-2 to TRBJ1-6, with D maybe TRBD1 (5 bases). This CDR3 is 15 amino acids long. The V end was cut by 1 base, the J end by 4 bases, with 8 bases between. Germline V lookup: CDR1 SGHTA, CDR2 FQGNSA. CDR3 residues: CASSLGQNYNSPLHF. For the CDR3, the DNA is TGTGCCAGCAGCTTAGGACAGAATTATAATTCACCCCTCCACTTT.

The rearrangement links TRBV19 to TRBJ2-7; 13 bases align to TRBD2. J gave up 6 bases and V 4 bases, and 6 bases lay outside the gene matches. Germline loops: CDR1 LNHDA, CDR2 SQIVND (reference sequence). The CDR3 totals 15 residues. The CDR3 region is CASSRLAGGPSEQYF. The CDR3 DNA reads as TGTGCCAGTAGTAGACTAGCGGGAGGACCCTCCGAGCAGTACTTC.

CDR3 in amino acids: CSVLAGGGNQPQHF. The CDR3 DNA is TGCAGCGTTTTAGCCGGAGGGGGCAATCAGCCCCAGCATTTT. The V gene is TRBV29-1, the J gene TRBJ1-5; D might be TRBD1 (5 bases). The germline V and J ends were trimmed by 5 bases and 2 bases, with 13 bases remaining between them. The germline gives CDR1 SQVTM, CDR2 ANQGSEA. The CDR3 runs 14 residues.

This clone was recorded only once. The J gene is TRBJ2-7, the V gene TRBV18; D may be TRBD1 (5 bases). V dropped 1 base and J dropped 1 base, with 11 bases sitting between them. This CDR3 spans 15 amino acids. Looked up from germline, CDR1 is KGHSH and CDR2 is LQKENI. CDR3 amino acids: CASSPQGPGSYEQYF. DNA of the CDR3: TGTGCCAGCTCACCACAAGGTCCAGGGTCCTACGAGCAGTACTTC.

Details on this clone: Other DNA sequences within the sample encode an identical CDR3. This chain links TRBV5-1 with TRBJ2-1; D uncertain. The germline V gene has CDR1 SGHRS and CDR2 YFSETQ. Trimming shortened V by 4 bases and J by 5 bases, and 4 bases separated the two germline ends. This CDR3 is built from 11 residues. For the CDR3, the DNA is TGCGCCAGCAGCCCTAACAATGAGCAGTTCTTC. This translates into CASSPNNEQFF.

In this sample, this clone turned up many times. Germline is not matched at one junction end, which may reflect a read error. The chain employs TRBV29-1 and TRBJ1-1; 7 positions agree with TRBD1. The CDR3 length is 14 residues. Looked up from germline, CDR1 is SQVTM and CDR2 is ANQGSEA. The CDR3 region is CSVTGKSRNPEAFF. The DNA for the CDR3 is TGCAGCGTGACAGGGAAGTCACGGAACCCTGAAGCTTTCTTT.

The V call is TRBV6-6, the J call TRBJ2-7; tentatively, D is TRBD2 (6 bases). CDR3 length equals 16 residues. Germline V gene data show CDR1 as MNHNY and CDR2 as SVGAGI (reference sequence). With 2 bases removed from V and 0 bases from J, the gap between germline ends came to 14 bases. CDR3 sequence: CASSYGGLMSSYEQYF. The DNA of the CDR3 is TGTGCCAGCAGTTACGGGGGACTGATGAGCTCCTACGAGCAGTACTTC.

The chain has TRBV27 and TRBJ1-1; 9 bases fit TRBD1. Germline V gene sequence: CDR1 MNHEY, CDR2 SMNVEV (reference sequence). The CDR3 is made up of 13 amino acids. Unmatched junction bases numbered 1, after V lost 0 bases and J lost 8 bases. The CDR3 DNA reads TGTGCCAGCAGTTTATCGGGACAGGGCGAAGCTTTCTTT. Translation gives CASSLSGQGEAFF.

V is TRBV18 and J is TRBJ2-2; D possibly corresponds to TRBD1 (5 bases). The CDR3 loop spans 15 amino acids. Germline values: CDR1 KGHSH, CDR2 LQKENI. V lost 4 bases and J lost 2, with 11 bases in between. Here the CDR3 reads CASSLGQGNTGELFF. In DNA form, the CDR3 reads TGTGCCAGCTCACTTGGTCAGGGAAACACCGGGGAGCTGTTTTTT.

V and J are TRBV20-1 and TRBJ1-5, with TRBD1 as a possible D gene (5 bases). The CDR3 totals 16 residues. Germline CDR1 and CDR2: DFQATT and SNEGSKA (reference sequence). Trimming removed 3 bases at V and 2 bases at J, with 17 bases between. CDR3 DNA: TGCAGTGCTAGTAACCCGGGTATAGGGGGCAATCAGCCCCAGCATTTT. As protein: CSASNPGIGGNQPQHF.

V and J are TRBV19 and TRBJ1-6, with 7 bases that match TRBD1. This CDR3 comprises 15 residues. CDR1 and CDR2 from the germline V gene are LNHDA and SQIVND (reference sequence). J was trimmed by 7 bases and V by 7 bases; bases with no gene match: 10. DNA for the CDR3: TGTGCCAGTACCGCGCAGGGGGTTGGAAATTCACCCCTCCACTTT. It codes for CASTAQGVGNSPLHF.